Sequencing of this TCR beta chain was carried out in a study of T-cell memory formation after mild COVID-19. Study-level points and caveats: The second-wave clones peaking on day 37 were not confirmed as SARS-CoV-2-specific. Prior to infection, memory already included some responding clones, suggesting cross-reactive memory joined.

Germline loops: CDR1 SGHTA, CDR2 FQGNSA. The CDR3 spans 14 residues. The V end lost 5 bases, the J end lost 7 bases, and 17 bases lay between the germline ends. The table lists this clonotype with a few counts. Its matching antigen is unknown. TCRdb re-called the 5' RACE reads through MiXCR, storing one row per CDR3 protein. The table shows around 200,000 distinct CDR3 sequences, with about 18% occurring only once. The TCR was taken from a man aged 18 to 29 who had mild COVID-19 (a few samples of this study predate the infection). Cell type and time point are not known. The chain couples TRBV7-2 to TRBJ1-2, with D possibly being TRBD1 (6 bases). Source material: PBMCs or a T cell subset sorted from them (not recorded which). DNA for the CDR3: TGTGCCAGCAGCCCAGGGGTAGGGCTGCTTGGCTACACCTTC. It codes for CASSPGVGLLGYTF.